This TCR beta chain was documented in a study of T cell responses to AZD1222 COVID-19 vaccine. Study-level findings and limits: Females made up more of the donors, who were largely white British, and clonal diversity may have come out too low. Reportedly, close to half of spike-specific TCRs are directed against unmutated variant regions.

Trimming removed 6 bases from V and 2 bases from J, with 14 bases in between. This CDR3 contains 13 residues. Germline V CDR1 and CDR2: SQVTM, ANQGSEA. Data came from immunoSEQ multiplex PCR; TCRdb stores just in-frame clones and leaves some out. The sample comprises over 150,000 clones, about nine tenths of which are singletons, and about 1.6% rests with the top ten. A note on this clone: No antigen is known for it.

V and J are TRBV29-1 and TRBJ2-7; D call uncertain. The input for sequencing was peripheral blood, taken on day 0 of AZD1222 vaccination. The clonotype was recovered from an adult in good health. CDR3: CSVFSSTTYEQYF. Written as DNA, the CDR3 is TGCAGCGTCTTCTCCAGTACGACCTACGAGCAGTACTTC.